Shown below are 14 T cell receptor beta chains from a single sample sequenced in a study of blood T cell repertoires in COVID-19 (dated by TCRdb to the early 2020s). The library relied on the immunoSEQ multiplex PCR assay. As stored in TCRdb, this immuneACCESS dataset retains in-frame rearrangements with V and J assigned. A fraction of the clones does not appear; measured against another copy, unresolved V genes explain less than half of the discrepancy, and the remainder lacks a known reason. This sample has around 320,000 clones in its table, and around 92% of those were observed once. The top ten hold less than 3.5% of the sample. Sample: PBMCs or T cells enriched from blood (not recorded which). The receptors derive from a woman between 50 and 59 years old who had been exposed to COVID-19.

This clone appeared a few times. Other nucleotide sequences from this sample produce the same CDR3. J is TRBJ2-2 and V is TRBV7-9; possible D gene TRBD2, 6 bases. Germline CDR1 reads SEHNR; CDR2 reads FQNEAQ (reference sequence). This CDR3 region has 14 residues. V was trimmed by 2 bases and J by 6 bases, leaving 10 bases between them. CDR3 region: CASSLRGGAGELFF. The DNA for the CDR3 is TGTGCCAGCAGCTTACGAGGAGGGGCCGGGGAGCTGTTTTTT.

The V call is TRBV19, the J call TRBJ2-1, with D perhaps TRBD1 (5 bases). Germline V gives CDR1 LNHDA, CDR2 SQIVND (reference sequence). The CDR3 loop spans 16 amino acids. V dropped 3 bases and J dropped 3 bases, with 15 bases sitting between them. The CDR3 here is CASSISGSPFYNEQFF. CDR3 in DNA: TGTGCCAGTAGTATTTCAGGGTCCCCTTTCTACAATGAGCAGTTCTTC. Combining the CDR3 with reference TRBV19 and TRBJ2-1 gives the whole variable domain DGGITQSPKYLFRKEGQNVTLSCEQNLNHDAMYWYRQDPGQGLRLIYYSQIVNDFQKGDIAEGYSVSREKKESFPLTVTSAQKNPTAFYLCASSISGSPFYNEQFFGPGTRLTVL.

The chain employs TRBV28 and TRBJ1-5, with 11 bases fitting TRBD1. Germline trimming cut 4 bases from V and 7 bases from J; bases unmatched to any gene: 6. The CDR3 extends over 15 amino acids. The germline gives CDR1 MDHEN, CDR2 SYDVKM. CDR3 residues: CASSWTGGREQPQHF. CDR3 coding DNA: TGTGCCAGCAGTTGGACAGGGGGCCGAGAACAGCCCCAGCATTTT.

CDR3 loop: CAISESMRQNTEAFF. The CDR3 DNA reads as TGTGCCATCAGTGAGTCGATGAGGCAGAACACTGAAGCTTTCTTT. V is TRBV10-3 and J is TRBJ1-1; D is unclear. Germline V CDR1 and CDR2: ENHRY, SYGVKD. The CDR3 runs to 15 residues. Between the trimmed V and J ends, which lost 0 bases and 1 base, there was a span of 9 bases.

The CDR3 region has the DNA TGTGCCAGCAGCTTAGGAACAGGGACCACCTATGGCTACACCTTC. It specifies CASSLGTGTTYGYTF. J is TRBJ1-2 and V is TRBV7-2; a weak D match, TRBD1 (6 bases). Germline CDR1 is SGHTA and CDR2 is FQGNSA. Trimming stripped 1 base from V and 4 bases from J, with 13 bases between. The CDR3 extends over 15 amino acids.

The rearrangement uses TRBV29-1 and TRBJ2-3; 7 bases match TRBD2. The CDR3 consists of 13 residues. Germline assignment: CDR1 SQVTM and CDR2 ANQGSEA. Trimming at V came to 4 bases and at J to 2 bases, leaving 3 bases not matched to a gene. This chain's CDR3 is CSVAGGDTDTQYF. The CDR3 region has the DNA TGCAGCGTTGCGGGGGGAGACACAGATACGCAGTATTTT.

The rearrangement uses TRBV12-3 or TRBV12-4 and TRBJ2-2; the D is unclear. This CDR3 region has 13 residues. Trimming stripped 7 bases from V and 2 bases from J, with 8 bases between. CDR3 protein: CASTDFNTGELFF. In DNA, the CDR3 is TGTGCCAGCACTGACTTTAACACCGGGGAGCTGTTTTTT.

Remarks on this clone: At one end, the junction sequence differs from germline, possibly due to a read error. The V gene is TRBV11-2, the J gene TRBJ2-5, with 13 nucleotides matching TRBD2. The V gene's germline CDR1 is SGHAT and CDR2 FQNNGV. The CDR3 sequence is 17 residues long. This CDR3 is CASRFLLAGGVQETQYF. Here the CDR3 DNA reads TGTGCCAGCCGCTTTCTACTAGCGGGGGGGGTTCAAGAGACCCAGTACTTC.

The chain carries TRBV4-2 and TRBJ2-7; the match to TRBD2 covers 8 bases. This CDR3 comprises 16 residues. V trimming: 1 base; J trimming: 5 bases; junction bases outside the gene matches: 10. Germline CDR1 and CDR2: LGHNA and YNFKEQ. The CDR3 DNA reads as TGTGCCAGCAGCCAAGGTGCGGGACTAGTAGGCCACGAGCAGTACTTC. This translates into CASSQGAGLVGHEQYF.

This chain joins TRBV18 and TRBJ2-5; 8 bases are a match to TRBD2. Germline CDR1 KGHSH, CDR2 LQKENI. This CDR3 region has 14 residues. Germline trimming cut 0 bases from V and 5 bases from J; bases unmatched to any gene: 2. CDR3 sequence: CASSPPTSVETQYF. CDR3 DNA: TGTGCCAGCTCACCACCGACTAGCGTCGAGACCCAGTACTTC.

DNA of the CDR3: TGTGCCAGCCGACGGACAGGGGATGAAAAACTGTTTTTT. Translating gives CASRRTGDEKLFF. This sequence joins TRBV19 and TRBJ1-4; 9 bases agree with TRBD1. This CDR3 comprises 13 residues. The V and J ends lost 9 bases and 6 bases, in that order; junction bases with no gene match: 5. CDR1 and CDR2 from the germline V gene are LNHDA and SQIVND (reference sequence).

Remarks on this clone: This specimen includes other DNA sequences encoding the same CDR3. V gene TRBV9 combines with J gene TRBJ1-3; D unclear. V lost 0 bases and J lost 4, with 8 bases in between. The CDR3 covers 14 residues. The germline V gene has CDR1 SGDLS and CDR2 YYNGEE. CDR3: CASSVDSSGNTIYF. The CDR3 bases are TGTGCCAGCAGCGTAGACAGTTCAGGAAACACCATATATTTT.

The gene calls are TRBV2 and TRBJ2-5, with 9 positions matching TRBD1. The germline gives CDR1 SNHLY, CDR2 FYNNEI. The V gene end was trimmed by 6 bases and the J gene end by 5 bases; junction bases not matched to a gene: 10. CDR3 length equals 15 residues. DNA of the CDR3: TGTGCCAGCAGGGAGGACAGGGGATCAAGGGAGACCCAGTACTTC. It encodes CASREDRGSRETQYF.

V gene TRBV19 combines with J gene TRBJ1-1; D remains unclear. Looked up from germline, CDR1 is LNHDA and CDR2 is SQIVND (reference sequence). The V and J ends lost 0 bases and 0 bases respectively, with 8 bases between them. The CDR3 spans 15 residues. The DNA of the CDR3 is TGTGCCAGTAGTATAGACGAGGAGATGAACACTGAAGCTTTCTTT. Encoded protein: CASSIDEEMNTEAFF.